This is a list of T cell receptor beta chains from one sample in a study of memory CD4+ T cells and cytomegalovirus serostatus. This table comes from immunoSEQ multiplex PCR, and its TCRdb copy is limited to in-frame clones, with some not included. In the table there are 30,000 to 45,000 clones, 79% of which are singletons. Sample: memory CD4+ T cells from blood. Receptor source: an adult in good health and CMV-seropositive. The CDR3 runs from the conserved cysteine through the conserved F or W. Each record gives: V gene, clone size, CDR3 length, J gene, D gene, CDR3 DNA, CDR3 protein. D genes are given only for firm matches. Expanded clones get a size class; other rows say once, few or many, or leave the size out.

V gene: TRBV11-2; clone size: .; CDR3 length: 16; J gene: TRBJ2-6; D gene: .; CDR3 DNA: TGTGCCAGCAGCTTAGATGGGAGGTCGGGGGCCAACGTCCTGACTTTC; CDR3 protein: CASSLDGRSGANVLTF
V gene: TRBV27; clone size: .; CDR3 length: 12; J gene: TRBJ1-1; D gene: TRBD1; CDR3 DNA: TGTGCCAGCTCCGACCGGGACAGGGGGCCATTATTT; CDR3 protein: CASSDRDRGPLF
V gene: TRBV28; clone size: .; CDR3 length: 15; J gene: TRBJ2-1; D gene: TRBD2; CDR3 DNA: TGTGCCAGCAGCCGGTCCGGGACTAGCGGGGAAGAGCAGTTCTTC; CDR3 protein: CASSRSGTSGEEQFF
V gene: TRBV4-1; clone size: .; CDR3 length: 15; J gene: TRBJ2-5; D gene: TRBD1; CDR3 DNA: TGCGCCAGCAGCCAAGGGACAGGACAAAGAGAGACCCAGTACTTC; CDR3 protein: CASSQGTGQRETQYF
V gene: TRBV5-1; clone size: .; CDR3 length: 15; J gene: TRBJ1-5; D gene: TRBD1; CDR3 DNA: TGCGCCAGCAGCTACGAACCCGGGACAGGGCAGCCCCAGCATTTT; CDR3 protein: CASSYEPGTGQPQHF
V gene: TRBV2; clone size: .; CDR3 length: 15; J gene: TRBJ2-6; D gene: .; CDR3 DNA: TGTGCCAGCAGGGCGGTCCTCTCTGGGGCCAACGTCCTGACTTTC; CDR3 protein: CASRAVLSGANVLTF
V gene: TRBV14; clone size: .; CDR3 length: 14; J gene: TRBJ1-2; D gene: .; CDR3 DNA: TGTGCCAGCAGCCCCCGACCGGGGGCCAGTGGCTACACCTTC; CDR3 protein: CASSPRPGASGYTF
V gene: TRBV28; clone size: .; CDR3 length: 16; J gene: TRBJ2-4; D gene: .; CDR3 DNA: TGTGCCAGCAGTTTGGCTTTCCGGGTAGCCAAAAACATTCAGTACTTC; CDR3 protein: CASSLAFRVAKNIQYF
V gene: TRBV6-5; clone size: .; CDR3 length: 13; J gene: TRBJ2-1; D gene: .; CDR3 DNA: TGTGCCAGCAGCCGCTTCGAGGGAGATGAGCAGTTCTTC; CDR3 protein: CASSRFEGDEQFF
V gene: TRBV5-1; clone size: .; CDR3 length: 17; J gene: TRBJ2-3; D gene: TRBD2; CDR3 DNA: TGCGCCAGCAGCTTGGGGCCTAGCGGGGGCAGCACAGATACGCAGTATTTT; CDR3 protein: CASSLGPSGGSTDTQYF
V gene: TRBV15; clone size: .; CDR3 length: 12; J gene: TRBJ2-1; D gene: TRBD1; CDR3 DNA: TGTGCCACCAGCGCCACCCGGGACAGGGAATTCTTC; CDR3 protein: CATSATRDREFF
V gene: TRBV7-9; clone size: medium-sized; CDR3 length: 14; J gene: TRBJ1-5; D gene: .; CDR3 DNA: TGTGCCAGCAGTTCCTCCGACGGCAATCAGCCCCAGCATTTT; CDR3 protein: CASSSSDGNQPQHF
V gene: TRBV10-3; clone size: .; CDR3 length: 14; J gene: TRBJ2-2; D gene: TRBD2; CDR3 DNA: TGTGCCATCAGTCCTAGCGGGAACACCGGGGAGCTGTTTTTT; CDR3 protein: CAISPSGNTGELFF
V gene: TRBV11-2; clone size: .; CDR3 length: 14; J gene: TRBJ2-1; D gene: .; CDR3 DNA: TGTGCCAGCAGCTTAGTGGGGGGCTACAATGAGCAGTTCTTC; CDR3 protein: CASSLVGGYNEQFF
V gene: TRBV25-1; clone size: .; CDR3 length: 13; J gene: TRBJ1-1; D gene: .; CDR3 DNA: TGTGCCAGCTCTCTTGGGAGGAACACTGAAGTTTTCTTT; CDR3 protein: CASSLGRNTEVFF
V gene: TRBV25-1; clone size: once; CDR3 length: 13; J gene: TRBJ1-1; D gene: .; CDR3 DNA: TGTGCCAGCACCCAGGGCCCTAACACTGAAGCTTTCTTT; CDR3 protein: CASTQGPNTEAFF
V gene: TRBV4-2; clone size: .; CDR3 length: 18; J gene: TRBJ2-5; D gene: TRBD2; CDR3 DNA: TGTGCCAGCAGCCAAGATTTGGCGGGGGGCCGAGATCAAGAGACCCAGTACTTC; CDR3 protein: CASSQDLAGGRDQETQYF
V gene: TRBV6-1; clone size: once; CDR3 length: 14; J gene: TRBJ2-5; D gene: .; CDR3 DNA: TGTGCCAGCAGAAGGGGGCGGGGGCAAGAGACCCAGTACTTC; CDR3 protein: CASRRGRGQETQYF
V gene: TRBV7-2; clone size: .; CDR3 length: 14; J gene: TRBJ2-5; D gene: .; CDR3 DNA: TGTGCCAGCACAGTCGGGGCGGCCCAAGAGACCCAGTACTTC; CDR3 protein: CASTVGAAQETQYF
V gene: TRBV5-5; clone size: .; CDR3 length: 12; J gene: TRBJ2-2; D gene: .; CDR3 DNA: TGTGCCAGCAGCCCCATATTAGGGGAGCTGTTTTTT; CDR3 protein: CASSPILGELFF
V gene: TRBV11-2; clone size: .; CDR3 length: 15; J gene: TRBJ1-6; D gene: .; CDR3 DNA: TGTGCCAGCAGCTTACTCGGGCGGGGTAATTCACCCCTCCACTTT; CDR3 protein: CASSLLGRGNSPLHF
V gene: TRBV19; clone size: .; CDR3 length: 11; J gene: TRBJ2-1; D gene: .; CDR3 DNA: TGTGCCAGTAGCCGGGACACAAAGCAGTTCTTC; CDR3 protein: CASSRDTKQFF
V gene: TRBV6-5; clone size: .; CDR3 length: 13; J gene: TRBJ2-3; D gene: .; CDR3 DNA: TGTGCCAGCAGTTACGGTCGATCGGATACGCAGTATTTT; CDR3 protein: CASSYGRSDTQYF
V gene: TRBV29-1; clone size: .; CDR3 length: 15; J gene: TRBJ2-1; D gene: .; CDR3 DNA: TGCAGCGTAGCCGCCCGGACATCGGGCGGCGATGAGCAGTTCTTC; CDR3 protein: CSVAARTSGGDEQFF
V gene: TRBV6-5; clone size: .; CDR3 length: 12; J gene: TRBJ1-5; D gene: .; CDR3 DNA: TGTGCCAGCGGGGGCCCGAGGCAGCCCCAGCATTTT; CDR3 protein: CASGGPRQPQHF
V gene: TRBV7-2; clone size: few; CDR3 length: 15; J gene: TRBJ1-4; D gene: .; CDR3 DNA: TGTGCCAGCAGCTTATGGGGGACGAGTGGTGAAAAACTGTTTTTT; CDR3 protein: CASSLWGTSGEKLFF
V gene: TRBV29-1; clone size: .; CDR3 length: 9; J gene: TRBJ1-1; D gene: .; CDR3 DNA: TGCAGCGTTGGCACTGAAGCTTTCTTT; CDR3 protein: CSVGTEAFF
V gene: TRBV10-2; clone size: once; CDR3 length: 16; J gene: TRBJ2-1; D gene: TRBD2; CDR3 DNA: TGCGCCAGCAGTGAGGTGGGACTAGCGGGAGGGGGTGAGCAGTTCTTC; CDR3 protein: CASSEVGLAGGGEQFF
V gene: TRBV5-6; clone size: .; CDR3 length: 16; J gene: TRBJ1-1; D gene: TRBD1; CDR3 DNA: TGTGCCAGCACCACCCTAGGGTCAGGGGGGTTGACTGAAGCTTTCTTT; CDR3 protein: CASTTLGSGGLTEAFF
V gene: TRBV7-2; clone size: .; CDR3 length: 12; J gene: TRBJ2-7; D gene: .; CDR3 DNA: TGTGCCAGCAGCTTTGGACTGGGGGAGCAGTACTTC; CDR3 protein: CASSFGLGEQYF
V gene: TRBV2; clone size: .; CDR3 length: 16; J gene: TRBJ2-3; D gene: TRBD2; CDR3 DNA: TGTGCCAGCAGGGGGTATGTGGGGGGGAGCACAGATACGCAGTATTTT; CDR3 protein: CASRGYVGGSTDTQYF
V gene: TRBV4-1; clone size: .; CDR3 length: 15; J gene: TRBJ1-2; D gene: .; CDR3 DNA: TGCGCCAGCAGCCCCCGAACAGGGCTGGACTATGGCTACACCTTC; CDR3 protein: CASSPRTGLDYGYTF
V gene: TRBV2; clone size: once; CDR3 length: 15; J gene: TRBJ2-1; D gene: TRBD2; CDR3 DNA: TGTGCCAGCAACCTACTAGCGGGGATAAACAATGAGCAGTTCTTC; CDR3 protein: CASNLLAGINNEQFF
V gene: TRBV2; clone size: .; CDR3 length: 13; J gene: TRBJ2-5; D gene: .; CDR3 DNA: TGTGCCAGCAGTCCGCAGGGGTTTGAGACCCAGTACTTC; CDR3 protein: CASSPQGFETQYF
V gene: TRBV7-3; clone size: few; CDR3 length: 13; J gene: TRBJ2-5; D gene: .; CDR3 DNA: TGTGCCAGCAGCCCGACAGTTCAAGAGACCCAGTACTTC; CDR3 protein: CASSPTVQETQYF
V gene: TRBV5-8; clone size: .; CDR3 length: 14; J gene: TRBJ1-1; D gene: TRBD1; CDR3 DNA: TGTGCCAGCAGCTTATTACAGGGGAAGACTGAAGCTTTCTTT; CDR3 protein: CASSLLQGKTEAFF
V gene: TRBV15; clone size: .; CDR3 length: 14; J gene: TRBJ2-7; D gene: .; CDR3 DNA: TGTGCCACCAGCAGAGAACAGGGTTCCTACGAGCAGTACTTC; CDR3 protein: CATSREQGSYEQYF
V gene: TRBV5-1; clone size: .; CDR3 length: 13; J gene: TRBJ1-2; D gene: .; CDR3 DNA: TGCGCCAGCAGCTTGGCAGGGGACTATGGCTACACCTTC; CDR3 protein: CASSLAGDYGYTF
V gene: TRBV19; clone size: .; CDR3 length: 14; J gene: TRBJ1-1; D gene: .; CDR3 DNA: TGTGCCAGTAGTACACACCACATGAACACTGAAGCTTTCTTT; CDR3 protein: CASSTHHMNTEAFF